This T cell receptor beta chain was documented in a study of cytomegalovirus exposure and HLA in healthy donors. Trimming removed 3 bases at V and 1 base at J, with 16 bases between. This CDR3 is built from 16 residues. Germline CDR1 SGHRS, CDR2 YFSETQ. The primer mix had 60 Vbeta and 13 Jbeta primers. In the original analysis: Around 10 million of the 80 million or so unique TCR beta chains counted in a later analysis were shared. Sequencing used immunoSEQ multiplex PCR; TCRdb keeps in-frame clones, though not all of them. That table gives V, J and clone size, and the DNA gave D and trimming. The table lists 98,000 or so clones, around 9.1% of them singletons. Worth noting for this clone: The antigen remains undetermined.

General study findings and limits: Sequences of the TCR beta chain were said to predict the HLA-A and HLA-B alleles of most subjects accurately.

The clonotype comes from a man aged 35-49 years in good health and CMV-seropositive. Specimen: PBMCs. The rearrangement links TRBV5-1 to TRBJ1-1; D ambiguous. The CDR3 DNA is TGCGCCAGCAGCTCGGTTTTGACGGGGAAGAACACTGAAGCTTTCTTT. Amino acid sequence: CASSSVLTGKNTEAFF.